This T cell receptor (beta chain) was sequenced during a study of T cell responses to AZD1222 COVID-19 vaccine. Findings and limits, study-wide: Spike regions recognized by vaccine-associated CD4 TCRs spanned the protein, led by 160-218 and 743-854. Epitopes outside B.1.351 and B.1.1.7 mutated regions reportedly drew nearly half of spike TCRs. When two AZD1222 doses had been given, Spike-specific TCR breadth and depth rose.

Remarks on this clone: The antigen is not known.

In germline, CDR1 is SGHNT, CDR2 YENEEA. The germline V and J ends were trimmed by 1 base and 1 base, with 10 bases remaining between them. The CDR3 spans 16 residues. Sequencing used immunoSEQ multiplex PCR; TCRdb keeps in-frame clones, though not all of them. The profile covers about 88,000 clones, with 70% to 90% appearing a single time and about 3.7% taken by the ten largest. V gene TRBV11-3 combines with J gene TRBJ1-4, with D perhaps matching TRBD1 (6 bases). The sequencing here drew on peripheral blood, taken on day 0 of AZD1222 vaccination. This receptor was identified in an adult in good health. CDR3: CASSLAGGRTNEKLFF. The CDR3 DNA reads as TGTGCCAGCAGCTTAGCGGGGGGCAGAACTAATGAAAAACTGTTTTTT.